This T cell receptor (beta chain) was identified in a study of blood T cell repertoires in COVID-19. The wider study: PBMCs, B-cell-depleted T cells, or T cells provided the cDNA or gDNA that made up the material.

Recovered status applied to Cohort 3 donors who had two consecutive negative PCRs. It also applied to those with clearance or with symptom resolution. As originally analysed: Estimates of nucleated cell counts were drawn from the amplification of reference gene primers. Method: immunoSEQ multiplex PCR; TCRdb's copy keeps in-frame clones and lacks some. V, J and clone size derive from that table, while D and trimming were established from the DNA sequence. The data hold fewer than 200,000 clones, with approximately 88% observed a single time. The sequence was collected from a woman under 30 who had recovered from COVID-19. Sequencing was done on a sample of PBMCs or T cells enriched from blood (not recorded which).

The CDR3 DNA follows: TGTGCCAGCAGCTTCAGCGGCTCCTACGAGCAGTACTTC. Protein sequence: CASSFSGSYEQYF. The chain couples TRBV7-6 to TRBJ2-7; D is possibly TRBD2 (5 bases). Germline CDR1 reads SGHVS; CDR2 reads FNYEAQ. V lost 3 bases and J 0 bases, leaving 6 bases between the germline ends. CDR3 length: 13 amino acids.